The rows below give T cell receptor beta chains drawn from one sample of a study of OX40 agonist ivuxolimab in advanced cancers. The method was immunoSEQ multiplex PCR; TCRdb's version includes in-frame clones alone and lacks a portion of them. Of around 80,000 clones in the sample, around 86% are singletons; the top ten hold about 3%. The specimen was CD4+ or CD8+ T cells sorted from blood, collected in a trial of the OX40 agonist ivuxolimab. Every receptor here comes from an adult with an advanced solid tumor such as melanoma, head and neck, liver or kidney cancer. The CDR3 runs from the conserved cysteine through the conserved F or W. The listing skips clone size in some rows; elsewhere it reads once, few, many or a size class.

CASSPARRDTGELFF	TRBJ2-2	TRBV28	.
CASSPNYEQYF	TRBJ2-7	TRBV6-6	.
CASSETFTSGATFYGYTF	TRBJ1-2	TRBV2	.
CASSLAPGSGVSYEQYF	.	TRBV7-8	.
CASSLLQIGNEQFF	TRBJ2-1	TRBV7-6	.
CASSVPGLHTGELFF	TRBJ2-2	TRBV9	.
CSATGGNTIYF	TRBJ1-3	TRBV29-1	.
CASSRDRMNTEAFF	TRBJ1-1	TRBV11-3	.
CASRDRGINQPQHF	TRBJ1-5	TRBV2	.
CASSSGETQYF	TRBJ2-5	TRBV19	.
CASSQQTGGNGYTF	TRBJ1-2	TRBV9	.
CASSTPLHNREGRFAEAFF	TRBJ1-1	TRBV5-6	.
CASSQDRLWGLSGANVLTF	TRBJ2-6	TRBV4-1	.
CSGYSGAVSYNEQFF	TRBJ2-1	TRBV29-1	.
CASSWQGQGDYGYTF	TRBJ1-2	TRBV5-1	.
CASSLGGNVGQGIYGYTF	TRBJ1-2	TRBV7-8	few
CASSLADPGELFF	TRBJ2-2	TRBV7-3	.
CASSLEIVLAGRYDYNEQFF	TRBJ2-1	TRBV11-3	few
CASSPDPTIAKNIQYF	TRBJ2-4	TRBV9	.
CASSLNRADGYTF	TRBJ1-2	TRBV7-3	.
CASSLSWEQPQHF	TRBJ1-5	TRBV27	once
CASSWDVRQGAGYTF	TRBJ1-2	TRBV5-6	.
CASSHLSTDTQYF	TRBJ2-3	TRBV4-3	.
CASMRDRDYEQYF	TRBJ2-7	TRBV5-1	.
CASSLASGRAGEKLFF	TRBJ1-4	TRBV7-9	.
CASSFYGLAGATYEQYF	TRBJ2-7	TRBV27	.
CAISDLSGGDSSYNEQFF	TRBJ2-1	TRBV10-3	.
CASSLSGLAGFTDTQYF	TRBJ2-3	TRBV7-3	.
CASSQAGQVYGYTF	TRBJ1-2	TRBV14	.
CSVGLATYGYTF	TRBJ1-2	TRBV29-1	.
CASSRFGQLNTGELFF	TRBJ2-2	TRBV7-2	.
CASRRTGDSYEQYF	TRBJ2-7	TRBV13	.
CASSRTSRTDTQYF	TRBJ2-3	TRBV7-2	.
CASSQDLPSGQGAAGELFF	TRBJ2-2	TRBV4-3	.
CASSLLGQGWYNEQFF	TRBJ2-1	TRBV27	once
CSDRPGDTQYF	TRBJ2-3	TRBV29-1	.
CASSPLVWYGYTF	TRBJ1-2	TRBV5-8	.
CAWSRDRLRPQHF	TRBJ1-5	TRBV30	once
CASSLSGPGHPTDTQYF	TRBJ2-3	TRBV2	.
CASSETGTEAFF	TRBJ1-1	TRBV6-1	.
CASSGSGAGETQYF	TRBJ2-5	TRBV6-1	.